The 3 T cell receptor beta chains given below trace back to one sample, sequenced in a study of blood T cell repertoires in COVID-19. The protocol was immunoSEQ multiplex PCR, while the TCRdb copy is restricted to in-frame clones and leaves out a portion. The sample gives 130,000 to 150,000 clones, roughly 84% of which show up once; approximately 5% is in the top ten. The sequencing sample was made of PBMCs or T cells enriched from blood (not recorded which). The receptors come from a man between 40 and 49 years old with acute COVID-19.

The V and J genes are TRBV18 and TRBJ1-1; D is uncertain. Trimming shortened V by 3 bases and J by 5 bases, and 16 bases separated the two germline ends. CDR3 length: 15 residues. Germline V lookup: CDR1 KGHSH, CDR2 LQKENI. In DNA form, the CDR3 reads TGTGCCAGCTCACCCCCGGGGTTTGTTCTAACTGAAGCTTTCTTT. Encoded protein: CASSPPGFVLTEAFF.

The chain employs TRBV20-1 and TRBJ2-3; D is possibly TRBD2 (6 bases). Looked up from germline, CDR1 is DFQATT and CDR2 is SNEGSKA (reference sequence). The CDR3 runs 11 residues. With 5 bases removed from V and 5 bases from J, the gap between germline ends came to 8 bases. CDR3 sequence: CSASGGDTQYF. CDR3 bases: TGCAGTGCTTCCGGGGGAGATACGCAGTATTTT.

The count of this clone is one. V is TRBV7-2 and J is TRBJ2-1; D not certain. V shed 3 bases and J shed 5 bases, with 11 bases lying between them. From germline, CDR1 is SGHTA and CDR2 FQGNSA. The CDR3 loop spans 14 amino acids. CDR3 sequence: CASSFLSKNNEQFF. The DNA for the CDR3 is TGTGCCAGCAGCTTCCTATCAAAAAACAATGAGCAGTTCTTC. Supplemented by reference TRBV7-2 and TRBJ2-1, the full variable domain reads GAGVSQSPSNKVTEKGKDVELRCDPISGHTALYWYRQSLGQGLEFLIYFQGNSAPDKSGLPSDRFSAERTGGSVSTLTIQRTQQEDSAVYLCASSFLSKNNEQFFGPGTRLTVL.